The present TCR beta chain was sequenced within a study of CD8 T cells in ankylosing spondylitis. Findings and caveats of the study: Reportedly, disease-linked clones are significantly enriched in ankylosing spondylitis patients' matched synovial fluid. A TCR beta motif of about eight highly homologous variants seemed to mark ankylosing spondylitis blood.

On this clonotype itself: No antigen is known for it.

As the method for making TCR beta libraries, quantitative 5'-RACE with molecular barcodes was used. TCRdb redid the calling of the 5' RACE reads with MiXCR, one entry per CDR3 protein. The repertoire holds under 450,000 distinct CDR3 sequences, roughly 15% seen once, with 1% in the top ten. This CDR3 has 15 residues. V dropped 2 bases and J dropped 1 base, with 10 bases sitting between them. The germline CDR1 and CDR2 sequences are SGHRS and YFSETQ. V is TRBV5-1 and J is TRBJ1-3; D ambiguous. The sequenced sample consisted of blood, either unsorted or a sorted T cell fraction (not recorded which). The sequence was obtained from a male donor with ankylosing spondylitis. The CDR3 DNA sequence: TGCGCCAGCAGCTTCGGGGTCACGTCTGGAAACACCATATATTTT. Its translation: CASSFGVTSGNTIYF.